The TCR beta chain under discussion was sequenced for a study of T cell repertoires in cytomegalovirus infection. Study background: Both CMV infection and a matching HLA type were indicated by public TCR beta signatures.

V was clipped by 1 base and J by 3 bases, with 7 bases between them. CDR1 and CDR2 (germline): DFQATT, SNEGSKA (reference sequence). The CDR3 sequence is 12 residues long. Each CDR3 protein gets one entry after TCRdb re-called the reads with MiXCR. The sample lists 300,000 to 400,000 distinct CDR3 sequences, roughly 20% occurring once. This chain connects TRBV20-1 to TRBJ2-7, with D unclear. The sequence was obtained from a human donor in good health (CMV status not recorded). Some clones in this sample may be carry-over from other donors' samples. Material: PBMCs. CDR3 amino acids: CSARGVGYEQYF. As DNA, the CDR3 is TGCAGTGCTAGAGGAGTGGGCTACGAGCAGTACTTC.